This record covers a single TCR beta chain. This sample was included in a study of blood T cell repertoires in COVID-19. About the study: The United States, Italy and Spain supplied acute and convalescent COVID-19 samples. The cDNA or gDNA used as material had been derived from T cells, B-cell-depleted T cells, or PBMCs.

Study processing details: From reference gene primer amplification, estimates of nucleated cell counts were derived. The protocol was immunoSEQ multiplex PCR, while the TCRdb copy is restricted to in-frame clones and leaves out a portion. From that table come the V and J calls and clone size; the DNA was used to work out D and trimming. The table records 150,000 to 200,000 clones, about nine tenths of them present only once. The sample taken for sequencing was peripheral blood. The source is a woman between 45 and 65 years old with acute or convalescent COVID-19.

CDR3 sequence: CASSQVGGLGYTF. The CDR3 DNA reads as TGCGCCAGCAGCCAAGTTGGAGGGCTAGGCTACACCTTC. The chain uses TRBV4-3 and TRBJ1-2; D unclear. CDR3 length equals 13 residues. The germline V gene has CDR1 LGHNA and CDR2 YSLEER. V was cut by 1 base and J by 8 bases, with 11 bases left in between.